The sequence of this T cell receptor beta chain was determined in a study of cytomegalovirus exposure and HLA in healthy donors. Study in general: The early release's HLA-typed donors yielded approximately 85 million unique TCRs.

V was cut by 6 bases and J by 6 bases, with 9 bases left in between. Germline V lookup: CDR1 SGHTA, CDR2 FQGTGA. The CDR3 is 12 amino acids. The PCR had 60 Vbeta and 13 Jbeta primers. Libraries were prepared by immunoSEQ multiplex PCR; TCRdb keeps only in-frame clonotypes and omits some of them. The repertoire includes about 97,000 clones, about four fifths of them detected once, and about 4.9% sits in the top ten. The TCR sequence derives from a man in his forties in good health and CMV-seropositive. The V call is TRBV7-3, the J call TRBJ2-1; no reliable D call. The specimen sequenced was PBMCs. The CDR3 coding sequence is TGTGCCAGCAGTACCCCCGGCAATGAGCAGTTCTTC. As protein: CASSTPGNEQFF.